Listed below are T cell receptor beta chains from one sample, sequenced in a study of graft-versus-host responses after intestinal transplantation. Profiled with immunoSEQ multiplex PCR; TCRdb holds only in-frame clones, not every one. The sample lists just over 9,000 clones; about 33% were seen once. This specimen consisted of alloreactive CD8+ T cells from a mixed lymphocyte reaction culture, obtained before transplantation. The receptors were gathered from a human patient who was an organ donor for intestinal transplantation. The CDR3 runs from the conserved cysteine through the conserved F or W. D genes are given only for firm matches. Some rows have no size entry. The others give once, few or many, or a class for an expanded clone.

clone_size	v_call	cdr3_length	j_call	d_call	cdr3_nt	cdr3_aa
-	TRBV28	15	TRBJ2-3	-	TGTGCCAGCAGTTTAGAGAACAGTAACACAGATACGCAGTATTTT	CASSLENSNTDTQYF
few	TRBV28	14	TRBJ2-7	-	TGTGCCAGCGCCTGGGGGCGGGAGTCCTCCGAGCAGTACTTC	CASAWGRESSEQYF
-	TRBV5-6	13	TRBJ2-7	TRBD1	TGTGCCAGCAGCTTTGGGACAGACTACGAGCAGTACTTC	CASSFGTDYEQYF
-	TRBV6-5	15	TRBJ2-3	TRBD2	TGTGCCAGCAGCAAACTAGCGCCCGGCACAGATACGCAGTATTTT	CASSKLAPGTDTQYF
few	TRBV19	13	TRBJ1-1	-	TGTGCCAGTAGTATAATGGCGAACACTGAAGCTTTCTTT	CASSIMANTEAFF
medium-sized	TRBV6-1	15	TRBJ1-6	-	TGTGCCAGCAGTGTGGGGGACACGGGGGGCTCACCCCTCCACTTT	CASSVGDTGGSPLHF
medium-sized	TRBV11-2	15	TRBJ2-7	TRBD1	TGTGCCAGCAGCTTGGGACAGGCGAGCTCCTACGAGCAGTACTTC	CASSLGQASSYEQYF
few	TRBV7-2	15	TRBJ2-1	TRBD1	TGTGCCAGCAGCGTAAGGACAGGGATATACAATGAGCAGTTCTTC	CASSVRTGIYNEQFF
medium-sized	TRBV11-3	12	TRBJ2-3	-	TGTGCCAGCAGCTTCGGGGTAAATACGCAGTATTTT	CASSFGVNTQYF
-	TRBV4-2	13	TRBJ1-2	-	TGTGCCAGCAGCAAGCCGACCAGGGGCAGCTACACCTTC	CASSKPTRGSYTF
-	TRBV6-4	17	TRBJ2-1	TRBD2	TGTGCCAGCAGTGACTCGGCTAGCGGGGATCCGAACAATGAGCAGTTCTTC	CASSDSASGDPNNEQFF
medium-sized	TRBV27	18	TRBJ1-5	TRBD1	TGTGCCAGCAGTTCCTATGGACAGGGTGCGTATAGCAATCAGCCCCAGCATTTT	CASSSYGQGAYSNQPQHF
-	TRBV30	13	TRBJ2-3	TRBD1	TGTGCCTGGAGTGGGACAGGGCCAGATACGCAGTATTTT	CAWSGTGPDTQYF
-	TRBV7-3	17	TRBJ1-5	-	TGTGCCAGCAGCTTAAACGGACAGATCTCGGGAAATCAGCCCCAGCATTTT	CASSLNGQISGNQPQHF
once	TRBV4-3	15	TRBJ2-5	-	TGCGCCAGCAGCCAAAGGCGGTCTGGGATAGCGTCCCAGTACTTC	CASSQRRSGIASQYF
few	TRBV2	15	TRBJ2-1	TRBD1	TGTGCCAGCTCCTTGGGGACAGGGGGGTACAATGAGCAGTTCTTC	CASSLGTGGYNEQFF
few	TRBV28	16	TRBJ1-5	-	TGTGCCAGCAGTTTATTTGGTGGCGGGCTCAATCAGCCCCAGCATTTT	CASSLFGGGLNQPQHF
few	TRBV27	15	TRBJ2-7	-	TGTGCCAGCAGTCCCTACAGGGACACCTCCTACGAGCAGTACTTC	CASSPYRDTSYEQYF
-	TRBV10-3	15	TRBJ2-7	-	TGTGCCATCAGTGAGTCGGTGAGAGGGCCCTACGAGCAGTACTTC	CAISESVRGPYEQYF
medium-sized	TRBV4-1	13	TRBJ1-5	-	TGCGCCAGCAGCCAATCGACAGCGAAACCCCAGCATTTT	CASSQSTAKPQHF
-	TRBV5-1	15	TRBJ2-1	TRBD2	TGCGCCAGCGCGGTACTTAGCGGGGGGCGGAATGAGCAGTTCTTC	CASAVLSGGRNEQFF
medium-sized	TRBV27	13	TRBJ2-2	-	TGTGCCAGCAGTTTGAGGTACACCGGGGAGCTGTTTTTT	CASSLRYTGELFF
-	TRBV18	16	TRBJ2-7	-	TGTGCCAGCTCTAGGGATTGGACTGCGCGGTGGAACGAGCAGTACTTC	CASSRDWTARWNEQYF
-	TRBV9	18	TRBJ2-7	TRBD2	TGTGCCAGCAGCGAAAGGGGGACTAGCGGGAGTGGGTCCTACGAGCAGTACTTC	CASSERGTSGSGSYEQYF
few	TRBV11-2	16	TRBJ2-2	TRBD1	TGTGCCAGCAGCCATCTGGACAGGGGAGGAACCGGGGAGCTGTTTTTT	CASSHLDRGGTGELFF
medium-sized	TRBV5-4	15	TRBJ1-3	-	TGTGCCAGCAGCCCGACCCCCAGGTCGAGAAACACCATATATTTT	CASSPTPRSRNTIYF
few	TRBV13	13	TRBJ2-7	-	TGTGCCAGCCTGAAACAGGGATATTACGAGCAGTACTTC	CASLKQGYYEQYF
few	TRBV4-1	14	TRBJ2-7	-	TGCGCCAGCAGCCTATTAGAGCGCCCGGACGAGCAGTACTTC	CASSLLERPDEQYF
once	TRBV4-2	16	TRBJ2-7	-	TGTGCCAGCAGCCAAGAATTAAGGGGGGGAACCTACGAGCAGTACTTC	CASSQELRGGTYEQYF
-	TRBV7-9	15	TRBJ2-7	TRBD1	TGTGCCAGCAGCTCCTTGGACAGGGGAACCTACGAGCAGTACTTC	CASSSLDRGTYEQYF
once	TRBV28	14	TRBJ2-7	-	TGTGCCAGCAATCCGGACATACCGGGGGACGAGCAGTACTTC	CASNPDIPGDEQYF
few	TRBV23-1	15	TRBJ1-1	-	TGCGCCAGCAGTCAATATGAGGATGAAAACACTGAAGCTTTCTTT	CASSQYEDENTEAFF
few	TRBV2	17	TRBJ2-5	TRBD2	TGTGCCAGCAGTGAAGAGGGACTAGCGGGGTTCGGAGAGACCCAGTACTTC	CASSEEGLAGFGETQYF